This section outlines one T cell receptor beta chain sequence together with its context. Its target is unknown. Between the trimmed V and J ends, which lost 0 bases and 2 bases, there was a span of 11 bases. Germline-derived CDR1 and CDR2 are SGHRS and YFSETQ. This CDR3 has 15 residues. This sample was taken from a study of spatial heterogeneity in lung cancer. Study-wide results and caveats: Counts that tracked tumor mutation counts were those of expanded intratumoral alpha and beta TCRs.

Using its own MiXCR run on the 5' RACE reads, TCRdb lists one record per CDR3 protein. The data hold about 4,000 distinct CDR3 sequences, with roughly two fifths observed a single time. Stated time point: sample taken at primary tumor resection. This sample comprised lung tumor tissue, obtained at surgery. The chain recombines TRBV5-1 with TRBJ1-2, with D possibly TRBD1 on 6 matching bases. This TCR derives from a male donor with early-stage non-small cell lung cancer. The CDR3 reads CASSLAAGANYGYTF. In DNA, the CDR3 is TGCGCCAGCAGCTTGGCGGCGGGGGCCAACTATGGCTACACCTTC.